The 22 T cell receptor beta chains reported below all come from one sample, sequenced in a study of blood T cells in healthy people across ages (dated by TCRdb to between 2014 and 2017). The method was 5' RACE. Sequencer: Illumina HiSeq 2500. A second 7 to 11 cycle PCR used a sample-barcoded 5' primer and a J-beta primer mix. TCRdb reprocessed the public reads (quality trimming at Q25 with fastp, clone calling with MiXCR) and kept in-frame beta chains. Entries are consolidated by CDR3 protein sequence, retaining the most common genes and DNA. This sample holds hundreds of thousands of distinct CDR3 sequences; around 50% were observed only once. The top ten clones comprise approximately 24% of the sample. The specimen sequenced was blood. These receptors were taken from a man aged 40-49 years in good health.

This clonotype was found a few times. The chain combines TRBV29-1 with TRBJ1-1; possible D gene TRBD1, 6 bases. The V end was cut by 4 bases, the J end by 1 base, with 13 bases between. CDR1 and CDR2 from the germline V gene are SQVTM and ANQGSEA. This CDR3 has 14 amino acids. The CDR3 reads CSVVPGQRNTEAFF. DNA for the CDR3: TGCAGCGTTGTCCCCGGACAGCGGAACACTGAAGCTTTCTTT.

The CDR3 protein is CASSLEGTGSYSNQPQHF. The CDR3 region has the DNA TGTGCCAGCAGTTTAGAAGGGACAGGGAGTTATAGCAATCAGCCCCAGCATTTT. The chain uses TRBV27 and TRBJ1-5; the match to TRBD1 covers 9 bases. The CDR3 is 18 residues long. Trimming removed 2 bases from V and 0 bases from J; junction bases left unmatched: 8. Germline lookup yields CDR1 MNHEY and CDR2 SMNVEV (reference sequence).

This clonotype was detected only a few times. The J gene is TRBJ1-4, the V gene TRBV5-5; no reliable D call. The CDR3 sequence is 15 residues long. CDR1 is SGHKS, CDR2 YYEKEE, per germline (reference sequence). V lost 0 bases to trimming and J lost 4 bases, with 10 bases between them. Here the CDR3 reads CASSLERYSNEKLFF. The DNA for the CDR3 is TGTGCCAGCAGCTTGGAACGATACAGTAATGAAAAACTGTTTTTT.

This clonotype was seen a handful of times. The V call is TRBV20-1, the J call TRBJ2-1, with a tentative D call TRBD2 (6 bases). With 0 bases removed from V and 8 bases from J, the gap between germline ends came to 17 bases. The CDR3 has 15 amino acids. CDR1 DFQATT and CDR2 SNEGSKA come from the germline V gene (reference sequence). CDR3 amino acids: CSARDFGTLGDEQFF. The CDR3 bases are TGCAGTGCTAGAGATTTTGGGACTCTGGGCGATGAGCAGTTCTTC.

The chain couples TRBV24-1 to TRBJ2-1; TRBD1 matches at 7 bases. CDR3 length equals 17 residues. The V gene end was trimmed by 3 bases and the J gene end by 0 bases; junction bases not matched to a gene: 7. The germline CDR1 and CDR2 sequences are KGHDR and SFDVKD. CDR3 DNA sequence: TGTGCCACCAGTGATCCTGGACAGGAGAGCTCCTACAATGAGCAGTTCTTC. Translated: CATSDPGQESSYNEQFF.

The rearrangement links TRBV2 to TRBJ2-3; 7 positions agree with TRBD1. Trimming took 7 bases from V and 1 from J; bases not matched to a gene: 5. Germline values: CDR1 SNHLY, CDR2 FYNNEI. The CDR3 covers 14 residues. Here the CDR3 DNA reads TGTGCCAGCACCACCGGGACAGGCACAGATACGCAGTATTTT. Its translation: CASTTGTGTDTQYF.

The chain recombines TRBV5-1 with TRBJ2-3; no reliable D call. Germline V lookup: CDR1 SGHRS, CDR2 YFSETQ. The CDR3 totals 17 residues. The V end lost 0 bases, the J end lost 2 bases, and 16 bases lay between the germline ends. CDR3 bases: TGCGCCAGCAGCTTGGCCAGGAGCAGAACAGCCACAGATACGCAGTATTTT. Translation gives CASSLARSRTATDTQYF. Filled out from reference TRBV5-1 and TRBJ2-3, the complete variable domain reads KAGVTQTPRYLIKTRGQQVTLSCSPISGHRSVSWYQQTPGQGLQFLFEYFSETQRNKGNFPGRFSGRQFSNSRSEMNVSTLELGDSALYLCASSLARSRTATDTQYFGPGTRLTVL.

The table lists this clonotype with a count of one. CDR3 region: CASSVRGLGYEQYF. The CDR3 nucleotides are TGTGCCAGCAGCGTACGGGGGCTTGGCTACGAGCAGTACTTC. The chain links TRBV9 to TRBJ2-4; TRBD1 or TRBD2 may be the D gene (6 bases each). The end of the DNA is better explained by TRBJ2-7, so the J call may be wrong. Germline loops: CDR1 SGDLS, CDR2 YYNGEE. CDR3 length equals 14 residues.

The CDR3 bases are TGCAGCGTTCCAGGAGACAGGGGCCCCTACAATGAGCAGTTCTTC. It is translated as CSVPGDRGPYNEQFF. J is TRBJ2-1 and V is TRBV29-1, with 8 bases identical to TRBD1. The trim removed 5 bases at V and 2 bases at J, leaving 8 bases unmatched. CDR1 is SQVTM, CDR2 ANQGSEA, per germline. CDR3 length: 15 residues.

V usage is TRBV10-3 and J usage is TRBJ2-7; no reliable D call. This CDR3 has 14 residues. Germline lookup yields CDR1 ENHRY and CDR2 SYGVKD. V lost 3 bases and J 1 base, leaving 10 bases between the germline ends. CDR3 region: CAISERVGSYEQYF. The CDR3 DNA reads TGTGCCATCAGTGAACGAGTTGGGTCCTACGAGCAGTACTTC.

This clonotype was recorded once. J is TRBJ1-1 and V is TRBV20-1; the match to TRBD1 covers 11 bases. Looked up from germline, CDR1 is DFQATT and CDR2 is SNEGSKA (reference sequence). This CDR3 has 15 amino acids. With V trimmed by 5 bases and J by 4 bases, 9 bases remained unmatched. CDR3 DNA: TGCAGTGCTCGGAGATCCGGGACAGGGGGCACTGAAGCTTTCTTT. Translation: CSARRSGTGGTEAFF.

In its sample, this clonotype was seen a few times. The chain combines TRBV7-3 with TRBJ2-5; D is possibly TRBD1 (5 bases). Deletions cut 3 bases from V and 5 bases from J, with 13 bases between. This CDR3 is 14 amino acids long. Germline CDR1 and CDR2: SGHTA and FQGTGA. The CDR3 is CASSFRAREETQYF. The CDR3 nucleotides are TGTGCCAGCAGCTTCAGGGCCAGAGAGGAGACCCAGTACTTC.

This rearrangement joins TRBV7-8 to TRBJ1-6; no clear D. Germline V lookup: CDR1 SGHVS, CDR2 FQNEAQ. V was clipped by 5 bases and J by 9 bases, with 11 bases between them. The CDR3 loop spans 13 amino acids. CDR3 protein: CASSLQSSSPLHF. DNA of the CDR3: TGTGCCAGCAGCCTCCAATCGAGTTCACCCCTCCACTTT.

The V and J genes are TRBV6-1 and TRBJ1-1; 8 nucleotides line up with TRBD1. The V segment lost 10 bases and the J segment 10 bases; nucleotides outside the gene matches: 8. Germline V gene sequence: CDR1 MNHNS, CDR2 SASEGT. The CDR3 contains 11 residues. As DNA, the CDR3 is TGTGCCATCGGGACAGGAGGAACAGCTTTCTTT. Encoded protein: CAIGTGGTAFF.

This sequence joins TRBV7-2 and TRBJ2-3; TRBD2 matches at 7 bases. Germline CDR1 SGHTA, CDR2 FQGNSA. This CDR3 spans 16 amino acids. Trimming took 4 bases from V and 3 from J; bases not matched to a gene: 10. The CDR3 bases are TGTGCCAGCAGCTGGGGAGTGGGGGAGGGAACAGATACGCAGTATTTT. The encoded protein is CASSWGVGEGTDTQYF.

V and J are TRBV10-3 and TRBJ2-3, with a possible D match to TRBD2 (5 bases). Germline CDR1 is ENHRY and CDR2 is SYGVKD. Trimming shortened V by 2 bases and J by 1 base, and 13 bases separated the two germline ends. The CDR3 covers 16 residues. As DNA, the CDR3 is TGTGCCATCAGTGAGGTCCGGGGTTTGGGCACAGATACGCAGTATTTT. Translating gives CAISEVRGLGTDTQYF.

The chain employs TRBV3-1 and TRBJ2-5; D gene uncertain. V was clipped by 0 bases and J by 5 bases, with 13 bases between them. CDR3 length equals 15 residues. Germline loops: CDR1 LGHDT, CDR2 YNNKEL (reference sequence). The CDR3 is CASSQEGRMRETQYF. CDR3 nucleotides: TGTGCCAGCAGCCAAGAAGGTCGGATGCGGGAGACCCAGTACTTC.

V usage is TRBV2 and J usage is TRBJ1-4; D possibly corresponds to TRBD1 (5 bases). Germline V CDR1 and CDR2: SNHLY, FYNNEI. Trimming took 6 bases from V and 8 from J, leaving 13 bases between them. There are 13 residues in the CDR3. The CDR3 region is CASRGSGGEKLFF. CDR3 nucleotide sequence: TGTGCCAGCAGGGGGTCTGGGGGAGAAAAACTGTTTTTT.

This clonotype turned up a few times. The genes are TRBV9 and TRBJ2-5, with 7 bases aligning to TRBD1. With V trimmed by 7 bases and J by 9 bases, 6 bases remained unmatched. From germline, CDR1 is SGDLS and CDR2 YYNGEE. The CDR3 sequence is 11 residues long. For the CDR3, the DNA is TGTGCCAGCGGAGGACAGGTCTCCCAGTACTTC. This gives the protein CASGGQVSQYF.

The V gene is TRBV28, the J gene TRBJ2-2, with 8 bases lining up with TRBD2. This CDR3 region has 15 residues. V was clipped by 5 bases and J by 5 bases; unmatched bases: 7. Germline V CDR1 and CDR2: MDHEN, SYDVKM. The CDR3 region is CASSPGTRGTGELFF. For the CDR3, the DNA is TGTGCCAGCAGTCCCGGGACTAGAGGTACCGGGGAGCTGTTTTTT. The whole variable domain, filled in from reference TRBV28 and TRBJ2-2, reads DVKVTQSSRYLVKRTGEKVFLECVQDMDHENMFWYRQDPGLGLRLIYFSYDVKMKEKGDIPEGYSVSREKKERFSLILESASTNQTSMYLCASSPGTRGTGELFFGEGSRLTVL.

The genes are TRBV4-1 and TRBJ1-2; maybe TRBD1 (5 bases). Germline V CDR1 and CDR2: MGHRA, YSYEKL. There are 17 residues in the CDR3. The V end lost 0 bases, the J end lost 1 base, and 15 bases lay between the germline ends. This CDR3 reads CASSQEGTDTLNYGYTF. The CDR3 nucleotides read TGCGCCAGCAGCCAAGAGGGAACGGACACACTTAACTATGGCTACACCTTC.

CDR3 sequence: CASTVTGQLNTEAFF. As DNA, the CDR3 is TGTGCCAGCACCGTGACCGGACAGTTGAACACTGAAGCTTTCTTT. The chain uses TRBV5-5 and TRBJ1-1, with a possible D match to TRBD1 (6 bases). The germline gives CDR1 SGHKS, CDR2 YYEKEE (reference sequence). CDR3 length equals 15 residues. Trimming stripped 6 bases from V and 0 bases from J, with 15 bases between.